This T cell receptor (beta chain) was sequenced for a study of neurological immune-mediated disorders (dated 2019 in TCRdb). Broadly, across the study: Peripheral blood TCR-beta repertoires from patients with HTLV-I-associated myelopathy (HAM/TSP), patients with multiple sclerosis, and healthy controls were compared in the study using UMI-based sequencing. The roughly 110 TCR-beta libraries covered PBMC samples along with longitudinal samples, technical triplicates, and paired sorted CD4+ and CD8+ T-cell subsets. The cohort comprised 68 subjects: about 15 HAM/TSP patients, 35 or so multiple sclerosis patients and around 20 healthy controls. Overall results and qualifications from the work: No identical CDR3 amino acid sequences were found to be shared among expanded clones across subjects, suggesting that TCR-beta repertoires were private in all groups. TCR clonal expansion was highest in HAM/TSP patients and lowest in MS patients, with MS patients falling below even healthy controls.

Sequences SGHTA (CDR1) and FQGNSA (CDR2) are obtained from the germline V gene. From its cysteine to its phenylalanine, the CDR3 spans 14 amino acids. Here the CDR3 DNA is all that survives: 42 bases in frame from base 1. V sheds 6 bases and J sheds 8 bases, leaving 19 bases between their ends. This clonotype was counted many times. No cognate antigen has been identified for it. Nothing much larger sits one base from this clone, and base qualities are not available. cDNA was synthesized by template-switch 5'RACE using a primer carrying a 10-nucleotide random unique molecular identifier by which each TCR transcript was tagged. Every sequencing run yielded over 170 million TCR-beta sequences covering 15-18 subjects. The RNeasy kit was used for extraction of total RNA. The KAPA Real-time Library Amplification kit was used to amplify TCR-beta VDJ regions with primers for the TCR constant region and the 5'RACE anchor. A first PCR added sample indexes and Illumina adaptors, after which a second PCR increased the library yield. The roughly 650 bp TCR product was size-selected on a 2% E-gel SizeSelection system after Ampure bead purification. Before pooling, library quality was assessed on a Bioanalyzer, concentration was determined with Qubit, and library quantification was performed with the Kapa Library Quantification kit. Paired-end 2 x 150 bp sequencing of the libraries was performed on an Illumina HiSeq 2500. To increase sequence diversity, about 25-31% phiX was spiked into each library pool. Turning to the authors' computational methods: Quality-filtered reads were processed with the UMI-based MiGEC pipeline, which removed over 75% of raw TCR sequences during error correction. VDJ genes were aligned to IMGT germline references, and clonotypes were defined by unique CDR3 amino acid sequence plus V-J genes. VDJtools evaluated clonal expansion, Shannon diversity and CDR3 relatedness (CalcPairwiseDistances, ClusterSamples); CLCbio workbench built phylogenetic trees. A clone was classed as expanded if it had 8 or more unique UMIs, a cutoff based on coefficient-of-variation modelling across technical triplicates. Clones were called with MiXCR by TCRdb after fastp trimmed the public reads at Q25, and only in-frame beta chains were retained. Entries that share a CDR3 protein sequence are merged under the most common genes and DNA. In this record, the V and J calls reflect TCRdb's handling and not the investigators' own analysis. This sample is represented by 74,000 or so distinct CDR3 sequences; roughly 9.5% of them were singletons. The top ten constitute less than 2% of the sample.

Blood bank volunteers in Maryland, USA served as the healthy controls. Libraries from unsorted PBMCs were made from 2 million PBMCs kept in RNAlater at -80 degrees C until RNA extraction. Peripheral blood was subjected to Ficoll-Hypaque density gradient centrifugation to isolate PBMCs, which were then cryopreserved in liquid nitrogen. The V and J segments used are TRBV7-2 and TRBJ1-1, with a weak D call of TRBD1 (6 bases match). The clonotype comes from a man aged 50 or older in good health. The sequenced sample consisted of PBMCs. The DNA sequence is TGTGCCAGCAGTTTCAGGGGCGGGCAGGTCGAAGCTTTCTTT. This sequence encodes CASSFRGGQVEAFF.